The T cell receptor beta chain described here comes from a study of OX40 agonist ivuxolimab in advanced cancers. Of note for this clone: What it binds is unknown.

Some clones are missing from TCRdb's copy, which holds only in-frame ones; the method was immunoSEQ multiplex PCR. The sample contains 55,000 or so clones, roughly 90% of which appear only once. The CDR3 runs 15 residues. V dropped 2 bases and J dropped 7 bases, with 18 bases sitting between them. The germline gives CDR1 SEHNR, CDR2 FQNEAQ (reference sequence). Study observations and caveats: The mean number of expanded clones was higher in CD8+ T cells than in CD4+. There was clonal expansion of CD4+ and CD8+ blood T cells by week 6 at 0.1 to 3.0 mg/kg.

The chain combines TRBV7-9 with TRBJ2-7; the D gene is possibly TRBD2 (5 bases). The starting material was CD4+ or CD8+ T cells sorted from blood, obtained in a trial of the OX40 agonist ivuxolimab. This TCR came from an adult with an advanced solid tumor such as melanoma, head and neck, liver or kidney cancer. CDR3 sequence: CASSLLGRAAREQYF. The CDR3 DNA sequence: TGTGCCAGCAGCTTATTAGGAAGAGCGGCTCGAGAGCAGTACTTC.